The sequence of this T cell receptor (beta chain) was determined in a study of T-cell reconstitution after alpha-beta-depleted transplantation in children. General study findings and limits: T-cell counts and diversity at one year following transplant were attributed mainly to newly produced T cells. Several hundred expanded graft clones reportedly were the source of alpha-beta T cells about two months after transplant. High day-60 TCRbeta diversity in some patients came from surviving recipient T cells and thymic progenitors.

Preparation of the TCRbeta library used unique molecular identifiers. One entry per CDR3 protein results from TCRdb running MiXCR on the PCR reads. The repertoire includes over 200,000 distinct CDR3 sequences, 11% of them detected once, and 28% sits in the top ten. Germline-derived CDR1 and CDR2 are SGHTA and FQGNSA. The CDR3 loop spans 13 amino acids. The ends were cut back, 4 bases at V and 5 bases at J, with 11 bases in the middle. As regards this clonotype: Its antigen is not identified.

This clonotype was sampled from a child less than two years old with acute myeloid leukemia, due to receive a stem cell transplant. This chain joins TRBV7-2 and TRBJ2-5; D is perhaps TRBD2 (5 bases). The specimen was PBMCs, collected before TCRalphabeta/CD19-depleted stem cell transplant. The DNA of the CDR3 is TGTGCCAGCAGCTACGGTTTAGCGGAGACCCAGTACTTC. This encodes CASSYGLAETQYF.